Presented here are 2 T cell receptor beta chains from one specimen sequenced in a study of beta chain features in type 1 diabetes. Sequenced material consisted of expressed TCRB transcripts (all of the isolated RNA was reverse transcribed). Sequencing was performed with immunoSEQ multiplex PCR; in TCRdb, only in-frame clones are kept and a portion is missing. The sample lists under 250,000 clones; about 30% were seen once. Sequencing was done on a sample of central memory CD4+ T cells from blood. These receptors were obtained from a man younger than 40 in good health.

As for this clone: This likely stems from a read error, as it lies one base from a far larger clone. This chain joins TRBV9 and TRBJ2-5, with D unresolved. Trimming took off 5 bases at V and 3 bases at J, with 2 bases between the two ends. CDR1 SGDLS and CDR2 YYNGEE come from the germline V gene. The CDR3 is made up of 10 amino acids. The CDR3 protein is CASSKETQYF. As DNA, the CDR3 is TGTGCCAGCAGTAAAGAGACCCAGTACTTC. Full variable domain (outside the CDR3, taken from reference TRBV9 and TRBJ2-5): DSGVTQTPKHLITATGQRVTLRCSPRSGDLSVYWYQQSLDQGLQFLIQYYNGEERAKGNILERFSAQQFPDLHSELNLSSLELGDSALYFCASSKETQYFGPGTRLLVL.

On this clone itself: The same CDR3 also results from other DNA sequences found in this sample. This chain joins TRBV5-6 and TRBJ1-4, with D possibly being TRBD1 (6 bases). Trimming shortened V by 1 base and J by 8 bases, and 12 bases separated the two germline ends. Looked up from germline, CDR1 is SGHDT and CDR2 is YYEEEE. This CDR3 is 14 amino acids long. The CDR3 DNA follows: TGTGCCAGCAGCTTGACAGGGCTGGGGGAAAAACTGTTTTTT. The encoded protein is CASSLTGLGEKLFF.